One and the same sample provided the 14 T cell receptor beta chains below, sequenced in a study of T cell responses to AZD1222 COVID-19 vaccine. The data were produced by immunoSEQ multiplex PCR, yet TCRdb's version contains in-frame clones alone and is incomplete. The sample holds fewer than 200,000 clones, roughly 92% seen once. The sample here was peripheral blood, taken on day 0 of AZD1222 vaccination. These receptors came from an adult in good health.

As concerns this clone: A junction end diverges from the germline sequence, so it may reflect a read error. The genes are TRBV5-1 and TRBJ2-1; TRBD1 matches 10 bases. Germline-derived CDR1 and CDR2 are SGHRS and YFSETQ. The CDR3 is 16 amino acids. CDR3 loop: CASSGRTGGSYNEQFF. The DNA of the CDR3 is TGTGCCAGCAGCGGAAGGACAGGGGGGTCCTACAATGAGCAGTTCTTC.

DNA of the CDR3: TGTGCCAGCAGCTTTTACAGGGCCACTGAAGCTTTCTTT. Translated: CASSFYRATEAFF. The chain employs TRBV5-6 and TRBJ1-1, with D tentatively TRBD1 (6 bases). Deletions cut 2 bases from V and 4 bases from J, with 9 bases between. There are 13 residues in the CDR3. The germline V gene encodes CDR1 SGHDT and CDR2 YYEEEE.

The chain uses TRBV5-5 and TRBJ2-5; TRBD2 agrees at 8 bases. V was pared by 1 base and J by 1 base, with 3 bases of the junction left unmatched. CDR3 size: 15 residues. Germline V lookup: CDR1 SGHKS, CDR2 YYEKEE (reference sequence). CDR3: CASSLLAGVQETQYF. DNA for the CDR3: TGTGCCAGCAGCTTGCTAGCGGGTGTCCAAGAGACCCAGTACTTC.

V gene TRBV27 combines with J gene TRBJ2-5; TRBD2 matches at 13 bases. CDR3 length: 17 residues. V lost 4 bases, J lost 5 bases, and 10 bases stayed unmatched. Per germline, CDR1 MNHEY and CDR2 SMNVEV (reference sequence). Written as DNA, the CDR3 is TGTGCCAGCAGTTCTCGGACTAGCGGGAGTCGGGAGGAGACCCAGTACTTC. Protein product: CASSSRTSGSREETQYF.

The chain joins TRBV7-9 to TRBJ2-5; TRBD2 agrees at 9 bases. The V segment lost 7 bases and the J segment 1 base; nucleotides outside the gene matches: 4. The CDR3 contains 14 residues. Looked up from germline, CDR1 is SEHNR and CDR2 is FQNEAQ (reference sequence). The CDR3 reads CASMTSGVQETQYF. As DNA, the CDR3 is TGTGCCAGCATGACTAGCGGTGTCCAAGAGACCCAGTACTTC.

In its sample, this clone was seen once. The V call is TRBV11-2, the J call TRBJ1-1; D is undetermined. V lost 5 bases, J lost 5 bases, and 12 bases lay in between. The CDR3 length is 13 residues. CDR1 and CDR2 from the germline V gene are SGHAT and FQNNGV. The CDR3 spells CASSAVRETEAFF. CDR3 DNA sequence: TGTGCCAGCAGCGCAGTTAGGGAAACTGAAGCTTTCTTT.

The chain recombines TRBV6-1 with TRBJ2-7; TRBD2 agrees at 7 bases. CDR1 MNHNS and CDR2 SASEGT come from the germline V gene. The CDR3 loop spans 13 amino acids. Trimming took 1 base from V and 6 from J; bases not matched to a gene: 3. This chain's CDR3 is CASSEVGRGEQYV. In nucleotides, the CDR3 is TGTGCCAGCAGTGAAGTTGGGAGGGGCGAGCAGTACGTC.

The chain is built from TRBV19 and TRBJ2-2; D possibly corresponds to TRBD2 (5 bases). Germline V CDR1 and CDR2: LNHDA, SQIVND (reference sequence). V was trimmed by 7 bases and J by 0 bases, leaving 9 bases between them. This CDR3 region has 14 residues. CDR3 nucleotides: TGTGCCAGTACGACTATCGCGAACACCGGGGAGCTGTTTTTT. It encodes CASTTIANTGELFF.

The V call is TRBV11-2, the J call TRBJ2-3, with 7 bases fitting TRBD2. CDR3 length equals 13 residues. After removal of 8 bases from V and 7 bases from J, the junction contained 9 bases not matched to a gene. Germline values: CDR1 SGHAT, CDR2 FQNNGV. The CDR3 nucleotides are TGTGCCAGCCGGACTAGTGGATCGCATACGCAGTATTTT. It is translated as CASRTSGSHTQYF.

The rearrangement uses TRBV18 and TRBJ1-1; the D is unclear. This CDR3 has 15 amino acids. V was cut by 8 bases and J by 1 base, with 17 bases left in between. Germline V gene sequence: CDR1 KGHSH, CDR2 LQKENI. DNA of the CDR3: TGTGCCAGCCCCCCACCTGGGCAACAGAACACTGAAGCTTTCTTT. Protein: CASPPPGQQNTEAFF.

The chain uses TRBV7-2 and TRBJ1-1, with TRBD1 matching 10 bases. From germline, CDR1 is SGHTA and CDR2 FQGNSA. The junction had 12 bases not matched to a gene; V was cut back by 6 bases and J by 5 bases. The CDR3 is made up of 16 amino acids. For the CDR3, the DNA is TGTGCCAGCAGGTCTCGACAGGGGGCGGGTGTGACTGAAGCTTTCTTT. It codes for CASRSRQGAGVTEAFF. The whole variable domain, filled in from reference TRBV7-2 and TRBJ1-1, reads GAGVSQSPSNKVTEKGKDVELRCDPISGHTALYWYRQSLGQGLEFLIYFQGNSAPDKSGLPSDRFSAERTGGSVSTLTIQRTQQEDSAVYLCASRSRQGAGVTEAFFGQGTRLTVV.

V is TRBV7-3 and J is TRBJ2-1; 10 bases line up with TRBD2. The CDR3 runs to 16 residues. From germline, CDR1 is SGHTA and CDR2 FQGTGA. J lost 9 bases, V lost 5 bases, and 13 bases had no gene match. The CDR3 loop is CASSPRVAGGRGEQFF. CDR3 DNA sequence: TGTGCCAGCAGCCCACGGGTAGCGGGGGGCCGTGGTGAGCAGTTCTTC.

This clone was detected a few times. CDR3 nucleotide sequence: TGTGCCAGCAGTTGGACAGGGACTTTTGAAAAACTGTTTTTT. Translating it yields CASSWTGTFEKLFF. This chain links TRBV6-5 with TRBJ1-4; 8 nucleotides line up with TRBD1. Germline CDR1 reads MNHEY; CDR2 reads SVGAGI. The CDR3 totals 14 residues. V lost 4 bases to trimming and J lost 7 bases; unmatched junction nucleotides: 5.

Note on this clone: Sequence at one end of the junction differs from germline and may be a read error. V is TRBV7-7 and J is TRBJ2-1; 8 bases map to TRBD2. The germline V gene encodes CDR1 SSHAT and CDR2 FNYEAQ (reference sequence). This CDR3 spans 15 amino acids. Here the CDR3 reads CASSPLRLAYNEQFF. In nucleotides, the CDR3 is TGTGCTAGCAGCCCTCTACGACTAGCGTACAATGAGCAGTTCTTC.